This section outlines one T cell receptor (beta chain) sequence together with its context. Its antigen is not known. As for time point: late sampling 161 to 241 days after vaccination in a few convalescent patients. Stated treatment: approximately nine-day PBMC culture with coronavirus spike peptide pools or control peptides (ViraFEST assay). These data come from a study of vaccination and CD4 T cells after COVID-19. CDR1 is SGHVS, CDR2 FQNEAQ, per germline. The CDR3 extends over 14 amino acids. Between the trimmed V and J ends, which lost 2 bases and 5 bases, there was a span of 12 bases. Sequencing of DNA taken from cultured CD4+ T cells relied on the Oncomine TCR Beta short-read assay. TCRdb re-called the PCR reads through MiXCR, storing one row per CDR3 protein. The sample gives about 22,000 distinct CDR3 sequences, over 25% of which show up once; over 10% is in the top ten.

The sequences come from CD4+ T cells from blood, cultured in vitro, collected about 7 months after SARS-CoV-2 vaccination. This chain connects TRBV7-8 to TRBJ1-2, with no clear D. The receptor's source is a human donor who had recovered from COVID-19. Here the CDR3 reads CASSLTEASYGYTF. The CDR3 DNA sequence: TGTGCCAGCAGCTTAACGGAGGCTTCTTATGGCTACACCTTC.